This T cell receptor (beta chain) emerged from a study of blood T cell repertoires in COVID-19 (dated by TCRdb to the early 2020s). Study-wide context: Samples covering the acute and convalescent phases of COVID-19 were provided by collaborators in the United States, Italy and Spain. Deeply sampled blood TCRbeta repertoires from subjects exposed to, actively infected with, or recovered from COVID-19 were included in the dataset. Where HLA class I and class II types were available, the types were taken from metadata supplied by the sample provider, not from assay-based typing. A de-identified subject ID, COVID-19 status, age in years and sex were almost always included in the sample metadata. Samples were obtained from the ongoing ImmuneRACE study (first 160 participants) and from over 1,000 subjects provided by 6 global collaborators. The prospective study material was composed of cDNA or gDNA derived from T cells, B-cell-depleted T cells, or PBMCs. The repertoires were released in a freely available public database intended as a resource for research on the immune response to SARS-CoV-2. Overall results and qualifications from the work: The quantity of clinical and demographic metadata differed by source and by participant and was supplied without curation.

The immunoSEQ Assay, a bias-controlled multiplex PCR, was used to amplify TCRbeta CDR3 regions from genomic DNA. On the study's bioinformatics: Within the assay, amplification of reference gene primers was used to estimate how many nucleated cells each sample contained. To quantify the absolute abundance of each unique TCRbeta CDR3 rearrangement, sequence reads were collapsed and filtered. For each sample, productive Simpson clonality was calculated by taking the square root of Simpson's diversity index across productive rearrangements. The table comes from immuneACCESS by way of TCRdb, which keeps in-frame sequences with V and J called. Part of the clones is missing from these tables; in studies checked, under half for an unresolved V gene and the rest for unknown reasons. That table furnishes V, J and clone size, whereas the DNA furnished D and trimming. Recorded for this sample are more than 200,000 clones; more than 65% of them occurred a single time. 1.2% to 1.5% of the sample comes from the top ten.

The CDR3 holds 15 amino acids from the cysteine to the phenylalanine. Only the CDR3 region is kept as DNA, spanning 45 bases read in frame from base 1. On this clone itself: Its cognate antigen has yet to be identified. No base-level quality is on record; no much larger clone is a single base apart.

A second Seattle source provided samples from volunteer blood donors who had recovered from COVID-19. Each collaborating institution followed its own protocols to collect whole blood in K2EDTA tubes. For TCRbeta analysis, collaborator samples were shipped as frozen whole blood, as isolated PBMCs, or as DNA extracted from either sample type. The clonotype comes from a woman between 35 and 50 years old who had recovered from COVID-19. The chain links TRBV21-1 with TRBJ2-3; the table's D call TRBD2 went unverified against the DNA. TRBV21-1 is shown as a pseudogene. Sequencing was done on a sample of peripheral blood. The CDR3: CASILAGRAVDTQYF. In nucleotide form, the sequence is TGTGCCAGCATCCTAGCTGGTCGGGCTGTAGATACGCAGTATTTT.